This entry features one TCR beta chain sequence. What it recognizes is unknown. This record comes from a study of T cell responses to AZD1222 COVID-19 vaccine. The study's findings and limits: There were mostly white British donors and more females than males, and clonal diversity was possibly underestimated. Targeting of unmutated variant regions was reportedly seen in nearly half of spike-specific TCRs.

Sequenced by immunoSEQ multiplex PCR; TCRdb stores in-frame clones only, minus some. The data contain some 200,000 clones, 90% to 95% of them seen just once; the ten biggest clones take up more than 0.8%. Germline CDR1 reads LNHNV; CDR2 reads YYDKDF (reference sequence). This CDR3 comprises 13 residues. Trimming took 5 bases from V and 3 from J, leaving 10 bases between them. This chain uses TRBV15 with TRBJ1-2, with D possibly TRBD1 on 6 matching bases. The clonotype was recovered from an adult in good health. The sample in question was peripheral blood, obtained on day 0 of MenACWY control vaccination. CDR3 residues: CATSQGLDYGYTF. The CDR3 DNA follows: TGTGCCACCAGCCAGGGGCTAGACTATGGCTACACCTTC.